This T cell receptor beta chain was retrieved from a study of T cell clonotyping in hematopoietic cell transplantation. This CDR3 contains 15 residues. V shed 4 bases and J shed 5 bases, with 18 bases lying between them. The germline V gene has CDR1 MGHRA and CDR2 YSYEKL. On this clone itself: The target antigen is unknown.

Time point reported: recipient sample about 28 days before transplant, after cytoreduction. Notes on the study in general: Few recipient clonotypes overlapped donors; over 95% were de novo at given depth. Pathologically expanded recipient clonotypes increased progressively from day 30 to day 180 as diversity fell.

Repertoires were generated with immunoSEQ multiplex PCR, while TCRdb's copy carries only in-frame clones and drops some. The sample lists about 28,000 clones, about 93% occurring once. This sample comprised peripheral blood mononuclear cells, obtained before stem cell transplant. The sequence came from a man in his forties or fifties with acute myeloid leukemia. Some clones in this sample may be carry-over from other donors' samples. The chain is built from TRBV4-1 and TRBJ2-7; TRBD2 might be the D (7 bases). CDR3 sequence: CASSLGFRGGDEQYF. CDR3 coding DNA: TGCGCCAGCAGCCTCGGGTTTAGGGGGGGGGACGAGCAGTACTTC.